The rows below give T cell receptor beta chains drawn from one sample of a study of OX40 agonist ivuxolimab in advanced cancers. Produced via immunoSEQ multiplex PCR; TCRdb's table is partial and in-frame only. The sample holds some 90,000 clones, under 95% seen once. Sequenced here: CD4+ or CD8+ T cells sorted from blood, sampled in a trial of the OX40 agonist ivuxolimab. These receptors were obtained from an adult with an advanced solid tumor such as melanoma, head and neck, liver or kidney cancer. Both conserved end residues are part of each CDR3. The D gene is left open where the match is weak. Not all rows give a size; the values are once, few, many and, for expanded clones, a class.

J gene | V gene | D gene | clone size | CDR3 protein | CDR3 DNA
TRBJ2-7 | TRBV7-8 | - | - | CASSLRAEQYF | TGTGCCAGCAGCTTACGGGCCGAGCAGTACTTC
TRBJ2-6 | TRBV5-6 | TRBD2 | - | CASSWEGTGANVLTF | TGTGCCAGCAGCTGGGAGGGTACTGGGGCCAACGTCCTGACTTTC
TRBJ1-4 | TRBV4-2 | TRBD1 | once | CASSQAGQGAEKLFF | TGTGCCAGCAGCCAAGCGGGGCAGGGGGCTGAAAAACTGTTTTTT
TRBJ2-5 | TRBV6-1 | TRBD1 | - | CASSVTTGGRIQYF | TGTGCCAGCAGTGTTACGACAGGGGGGCGCATCCAGTACTTC
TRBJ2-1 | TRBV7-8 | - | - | CASSLAANSEQFF | TGTGCCAGCAGCTTAGCAGCCAACAGTGAGCAGTTCTTC
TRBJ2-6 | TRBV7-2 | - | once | CASSLSGRTPISGANVLTF | TGTGCCAGCAGCTTATCCGGCAGGACGCCCATCTCTGGGGCCAACGTCCTGACTTTC
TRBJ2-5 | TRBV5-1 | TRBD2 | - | CASTAGRAGGETQYF | TGCGCCAGCACGGCCGGGAGGGCCGGGGGTGAGACCCAGTACTTC
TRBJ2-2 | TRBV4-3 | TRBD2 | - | CASSQETSGAANTGELFF | TGCGCCAGCAGCCAAGAAACTAGCGGGGCCGCGAACACCGGGGAGCTGTTTTTT
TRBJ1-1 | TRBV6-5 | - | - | CASSPGRTEAFF | TGTGCCAGCAGTCCTGGACGGACTGAAGCTTTCTTT
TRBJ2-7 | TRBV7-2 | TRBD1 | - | CASSQFGQAYEQYF | TGTGCCAGCAGCCAATTCGGACAGGCCTACGAGCAGTACTTC
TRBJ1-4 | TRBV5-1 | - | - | CASSLAARSEKLFF | TGCGCCAGCAGCTTGGCGGCACGATCGGAAAAACTGTTTTTT
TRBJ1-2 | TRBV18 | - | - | CASSSSTNYGYTF | TGTGCCAGCTCATCCTCAACGAACTATGGCTACACCTTC
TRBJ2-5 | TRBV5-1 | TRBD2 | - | CASSLEGLGGETQYF | TGCGCCAGCAGCTTGGAGGGACTAGGGGGAGAGACCCAGTACTTC
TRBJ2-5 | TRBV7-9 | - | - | CASSFSWRPWETQYF | TGTGCCAGCAGCTTTAGTTGGCGGCCGTGGGAGACCCAGTACTTC
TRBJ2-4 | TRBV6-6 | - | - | CASRGGENIQYF | TGTGCCAGCAGGGGAGGTGAAAACATTCAGTACTTC
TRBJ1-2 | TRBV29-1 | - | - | CSANPGDYGYTF | TGCAGCGCGAACCCCGGGGACTATGGCTACACCTTC
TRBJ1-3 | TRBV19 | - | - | CASSIGTAGNTIYF | TGTGCCAGTAGTATAGGGACAGCCGGAAACACCATATATTTT
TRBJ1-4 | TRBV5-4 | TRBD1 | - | CASTSDREREKLFF | TGTGCCAGCACCAGTGACAGGGAAAGGGAAAAACTGTTTTTT
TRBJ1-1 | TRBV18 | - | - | CASSPGQSMNTEAFF | TGTGCCAGCTCACCCGGACAGAGTATGAACACTGAAGCTTTCTTT
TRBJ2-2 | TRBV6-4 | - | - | CASSEAGSGELFF | TGTGCCAGCAGTGAAGCGGGTAGCGGGGAGCTGTTTTTT
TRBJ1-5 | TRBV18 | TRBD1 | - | CASSQTGTVRNSNQPQHF | TGTGCCAGCTCACAAACCGGGACAGTCAGAAATAGCAATCAGCCCCAGCATTTT
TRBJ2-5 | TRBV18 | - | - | CASSRQERETQYF | TGTGCCAGCTCACGACAGGAGAGGGAGACCCAGTACTTC
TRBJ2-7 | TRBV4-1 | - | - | CASSQEWMNEQYF | TGCGCCAGCAGCCAAGAATGGATGAACGAGCAGTACTTC